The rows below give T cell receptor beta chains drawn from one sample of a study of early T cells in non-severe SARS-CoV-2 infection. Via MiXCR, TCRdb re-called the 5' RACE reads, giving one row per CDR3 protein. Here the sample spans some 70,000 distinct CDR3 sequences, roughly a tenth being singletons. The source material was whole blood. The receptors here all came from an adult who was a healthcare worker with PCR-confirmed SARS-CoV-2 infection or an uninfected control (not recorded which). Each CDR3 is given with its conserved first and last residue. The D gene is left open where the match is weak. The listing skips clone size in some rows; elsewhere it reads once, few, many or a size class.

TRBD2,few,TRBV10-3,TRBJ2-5,TGTGCCATCAGAGGGACTACCGGGGGGGAGACCCAGTACTTC,CAIRGTTGGETQYF
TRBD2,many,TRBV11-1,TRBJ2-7,TGTGCCAGCAGCCCTGCGGGGGGGGCGGCCTACGAGCAGTACTTC,CASSPAGGAAYEQYF
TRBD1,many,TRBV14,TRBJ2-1,TGTGCCAGCAGTCGGACAGGGTCCTACAATGAGCAGTTCTTC,CASSRTGSYNEQFF
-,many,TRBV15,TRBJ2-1,TGTGCCACCAGCAGAGATCTGGGGAGCACCGGGGAGCAGTTCTTC,CATSRDLGSTGEQFF
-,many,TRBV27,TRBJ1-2,TGTGCCAGCAGATCAATAGATCTTGGCTACACCTTC,CASRSIDLGYTF
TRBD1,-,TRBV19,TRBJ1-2,TGTGCCAGTAGGATAAGGGACAGGCCTGGCTACACCTTC,CASRIRDRPGYTF
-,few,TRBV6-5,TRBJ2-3,TGTGCCAGCACTCCACCGGGCCAGGGAGATACGCAGTATTTT,CASTPPGQGDTQYF
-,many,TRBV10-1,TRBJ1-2,TGCGCCAGCAGCGGAAGCGAGCGGGGACGGAACTATGGCTACACCTTC,CASSGSERGRNYGYTF
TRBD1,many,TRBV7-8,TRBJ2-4,TGTGCCAGCAGCTTGGGACAGATTCTAGCCAAAAACATTCAGTACTTC,CASSLGQILAKNIQYF
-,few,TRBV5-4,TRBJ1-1,TGTGCCAGCAGCCAACGACTCGGAGAGACTGAAGCTTTCTTT,CASSQRLGETEAFF
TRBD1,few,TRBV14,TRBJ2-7,TGTGCCAGCAGCCGGGACAGGGTAGGGGAGCAGTACTTC,CASSRDRVGEQYF
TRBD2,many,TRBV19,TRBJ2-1,TGTGCCAGTAGTCCTGCTCTAGCGGGAGTCGGGGTCGACAATGAGCAGTTCTTC,CASSPALAGVGVDNEQFF
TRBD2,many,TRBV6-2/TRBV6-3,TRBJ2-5,TGTGCCAGCAGTTACTCCGGGAGGGGAGAGACCCAGTACTTC,CASSYSGRGETQYF
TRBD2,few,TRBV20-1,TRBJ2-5,TGCAGTGCCCTCGGGAGGGCCTATGAGACCCAGTACTTC,CSALGRAYETQYF
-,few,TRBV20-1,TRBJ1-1,TGCAGTGCAAGGGACACTTTGAACACTGAAGCTTTCTTT,CSARDTLNTEAFF
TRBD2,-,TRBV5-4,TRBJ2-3,TGTGCCAGCAGCTCCCCTAGCGGGGTAACAGATACGCAGTATTTT,CASSSPSGVTDTQYF
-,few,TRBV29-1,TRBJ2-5,TGCAGCGTTACGACAGTCCAAGAGACCCAGTACTTC,CSVTTVQETQYF
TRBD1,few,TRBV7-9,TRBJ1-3,TGTGCCAGCAGACTACAGGGGGCAGCGGGTGGAAACACCATATATTTT,CASRLQGAAGGNTIYF
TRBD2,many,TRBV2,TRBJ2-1,TGTGCCAGCAGGGAGCTACTAGCGGGAGTCTACAATGAGCAGTTCTTC,CASRELLAGVYNEQFF
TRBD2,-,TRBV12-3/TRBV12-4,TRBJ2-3,TGTGCCAGCAGTTTACTTTGGACTAGCGGGAGGGCCTTAGCTCCAGATACGCAGTATTTT,CASSLLWTSGRALAPDTQYF
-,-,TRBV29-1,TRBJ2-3,TGCAGCGTTGATGTATCCGGGAGCGGCACAGATACGCAGTATTTT,CSVDVSGSGTDTQYF
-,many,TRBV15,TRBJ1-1,TGTGCCACCAGCAGAGATATGGGGGCGAACACTGAAGCTTTCTTT,CATSRDMGANTEAFF
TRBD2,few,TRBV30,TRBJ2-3,TGTGCCTGCTCGGGGGGAACGAGCACAGATACGCAGTATTTT,CACSGGTSTDTQYF
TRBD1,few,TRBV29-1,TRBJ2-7,TGCAGCGTTGAAGTGAGAGGGGGCTTTTCCTACGAGCAGTACTTC,CSVEVRGGFSYEQYF
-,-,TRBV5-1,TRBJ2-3,TGCGCCAGTCGAGTAATCGGACAGCAGAGGTATTTT,CASRVIGQQRYF
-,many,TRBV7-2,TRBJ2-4,TGTGCCAGCAGCCTGGGACGCAAAAACATTCAGTACTTC,CASSLGRKNIQYF
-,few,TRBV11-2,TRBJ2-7,TGTGCCAGCAGCTTTCTCGCGGCAGGCTACGAGCAGTACTTC,CASSFLAAGYEQYF
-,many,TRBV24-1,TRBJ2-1,TGTGCCACCAGTGACCCACTGACAGCGTTTGGCGATGAGCAGTTCTTC,CATSDPLTAFGDEQFF
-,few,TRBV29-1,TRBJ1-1,TGCAGCGTCATGGCAGGCTCTGAAGCTTTCTTT,CSVMAGSEAFF
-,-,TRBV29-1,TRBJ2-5,TGCAGCGTTGAAGAACCGGGGATGGGAGAGACCCAGTACTTC,CSVEEPGMGETQYF
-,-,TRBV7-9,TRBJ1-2,TGTGCCACTGACGGGGCCACCCCTAACTATGGCTACACCTTC,CATDGATPNYGYTF
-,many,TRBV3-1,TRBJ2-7,TGTGCCAGCAGCTCCCCTAGCTTACAGTTCGGCGAGCAGTACTTC,CASSSPSLQFGEQYF
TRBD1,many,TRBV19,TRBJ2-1,TGTGCCAGTAGTGACAGGGCGGTCTACAATGAGCAGTTCTTC,CASSDRAVYNEQFF
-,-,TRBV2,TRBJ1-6,TGTGCCAGCAGTCGTGTCCCAGGGGCTGGGGGTTCACCCCTCCACTTT,CASSRVPGAGGSPLHF